This T cell receptor (beta chain) was retrieved from a study of glioma-infiltrating T cells. Study-wide results and limits: Tissue and blood shared very few CDR3 sequences.

This CDR3 region has 14 residues. CDR1 MNHEY and CDR2 SMNVEV come from the germline V gene (reference sequence). J was trimmed by 1 base and V by 5 bases; bases with no gene match: 4. Amplification of TCR alpha and beta CDR3 regions from RNA used iRepertoire nested multiplex PCR. Tissue mRNA or PBMC total RNA, roughly 90-400 ng, went into one-step reverse transcription and amplification. TCRdb redid the calling of the multiplex PCR reads with MiXCR, one entry per CDR3 protein. Among about 93,000 distinct CDR3 sequences listed, approximately 39% were seen once. On this clonotype: Its antigen remains unidentified.

The sample consisted of glioma tissue, nonneoplastic brain tissue, or PBMCs (not recorded which). The clonotype comes from a human donor with low-grade glioma or glioblastoma, undergoing nonglioma brain surgery, or in good health (not recorded which). The chain links TRBV27 to TRBJ1-1, with 7 bases matching TRBD1. The CDR3 loop is CASSAGQPNTEAFF. DNA of the CDR3: TGTGCCAGCAGTGCGGGACAGCCGAACACTGAAGCTTTCTTT.